The present TCR beta chain was sequenced within a study of metastatic and nonmetastatic thyroid tumors. Across the whole study: Repertoires were compared across blood and tumor or nodule tissue from malignant and benign thyroid patients.

About this clone itself: The antigen is undetermined.

Study-wide results and caveats: Compared with benign nodules, malignant thyroid tumors were reported to have significantly higher TCR beta diversity in both blood and tumor.

Each patient went into thyroid surgery without having received any treatment. Per the original methods: Clinicopathological groups supplied CDR3 differences that were used to build a distant-metastasis classifier for papillary thyroid cancer. TCRdb re-called the PCR reads with MiXCR. These V and J calls rely on TCRdb rather than the paper's analysis. The sample holds some 8,000 clones, approximately 33% seen once. Losses at the gene ends were 4 bases for V and 2 bases for J; bases not matched to a gene: 5. There are 14 residues in the CDR3. Germline-derived CDR1 and CDR2 are SGHRS and YFSETQ. Sample: tumor tissue. This clonotype was sampled from a female donor with papillary thyroid cancer or a benign thyroid nodule (not recorded which). Some clones in this sample may be carry-over from other donors' samples. The chain combines TRBV5-1 with TRBJ1-1, with 7 bases fitting TRBD1. The CDR3 DNA is TGCGCCAGCAGCCTTCGACAGGGTAACACTGAAGCTTTCTTT. It translates to CASSLRQGNTEAFF.